A selection of T cell receptor beta chains follows, all from one sample in a study of blood T cell repertoires in COVID-19. Sequencing used immunoSEQ multiplex PCR; TCRdb keeps in-frame clones, though not all of them. The table records 65,000 to 95,000 clones, approximately 80% of them present only once. Source material: peripheral blood. The receptors come from a man aged 80 or over with active or convalescent COVID-19. Both conserved end residues are part of each CDR3. Fields, in order: clone size, D gene, J gene, V gene, CDR3 protein, CDR3 DNA. A D gene is named only where the DNA matches it firmly. Clone size appears in some rows only: once, few, many, or a class for an expanded clone.

NA,NA,TRBJ2-5,TRBV29-1,CSVESSGRETQYF,TGCAGCGTTGAATCTAGTGGTAGAGAGACCCAGTACTTC
NA,NA,TRBJ2-5,TRBV7-8,CASSREGVTQYF,TGTGCCAGCAGCCGAGAAGGGGTGACCCAGTACTTC
NA,TRBD1,TRBJ1-4,TRBV7-2,CASSTQGQGDEKLFF,TGTGCCAGCAGCACCCAGGGACAGGGGGATGAAAAACTGTTTTTT
NA,TRBD1,TRBJ1-5,TRBV6-2/TRBV6-3,CASSGQVVGNQPQHF,TGTGCCAGCAGTGGACAGGTCGTTGGCAATCAGCCCCAGCATTTT
once,TRBD2,TRBJ2-2,TRBV2,CASSALAGDTGELFF,TGTGCCAGCAGTGCACTAGCGGGGGACACCGGGGAGCTGTTTTTT
NA,TRBD1,TRBJ2-3,TRBV29-1,CSVVGQGFTDTQYF,TGCAGCGTTGTGGGACAGGGATTCACAGATACGCAGTATTTT
NA,TRBD2,TRBJ2-1,TRBV6-2/TRBV6-3,CASSPFAGVANEQFF,TGTGCCAGCAGCCCGTTCGCGGGAGTAGCCAATGAGCAGTTCTTC
NA,NA,TRBJ2-6,TRBV27,CASKGRASGANVLTF,TGTGCCAGCAAGGGCAGGGCCTCTGGGGCCAACGTCCTGACTTTC
once,NA,TRBJ1-5,TRBV15,CATSRDGQGPSQHF,TGTGCCACCAGCAGAGATGGGCAGGGCCCATCCCAGCATTTT
few,TRBD1,TRBJ1-2,TRBV5-1,CASSVTGNEGYTF,TGCGCCAGCAGCGTGACAGGGAATGAGGGCTACACCTTC
NA,NA,TRBJ2-1,TRBV11-3,CASSLDRVTEQFF,TGTGCCAGCAGCTTAGACAGGGTGACCGAGCAGTTCTTC
NA,TRBD1,TRBJ2-1,TRBV11-2,CASSGRQGKAYNEQFF,TGTGCCAGCAGCGGGAGACAGGGAAAGGCCTACAATGAGCAGTTCTTC
NA,NA,TRBJ1-2,TRBV15,CATSTQGRGGYGYTF,TGTGCCACCAGCACCCAGGGTAGGGGGGGCTATGGCTACACCTTC
NA,TRBD1,TRBJ2-2,TRBV9,CASSAGTGGTYTGELFF,TGTGCCAGCAGCGCGGGGACAGGGGGCACTTACACCGGGGAGCTGTTTTTT
NA,TRBD1,TRBJ1-4,TRBV29-1,CSVTTGGSPNEKLFF,TGCAGCGTCACGACAGGGGGCTCCCCTAATGAAAAACTGTTTTTT
NA,NA,TRBJ2-3,TRBV3-1/TRBV3-2,CASRRAGTDTQYF,TGTGCCAGCCGGCGGGCGGGCACAGATACGCAGTATTTT
NA,TRBD1,TRBJ2-3,TRBV18,CASSDPRDRVVHTQYF,TGTGCCAGCTCAGACCCGCGGGACAGGGTTGTCCATACGCAGTATTTT
NA,NA,TRBJ1-1,TRBV30,CAWMFFHKGGDFAEAFF,TGTGCCTGGATGTTTTTTCATAAAGGGGGAGATTTCGCTGAAGCTTTCTTT
NA,TRBD1,TRBJ2-1,TRBV9,CASSVAGTGGYNEQFF,TGTGCCAGCAGCGTAGCGGGGACAGGTGGCTACAATGAGCAGTTCTTC
NA,TRBD2,TRBJ2-1,TRBV5-1,CASSLGLADYNEQFF,TGCGCCAGCAGCTTGGGTCTAGCGGACTACAATGAGCAGTTCTTC
NA,TRBD2,TRBJ2-5,TRBV6-6,CASSYGAGGGETQYF,TGTGCCAGCAGTTACGGAGCGGGAGGGGGAGAGACCCAGTACTTC
NA,NA,TRBJ1-6,TRBV6-5,CASSYGGHYNSPLHF,TGTGCCAGCAGTTACGGGGGACACTATAATTCACCCCTCCACTTT
NA,TRBD2,TRBJ2-1,TRBV19,CATTRRTSGGAAYNEQFF,TGTGCCACCACAAGAAGGACTAGCGGGGGGGCCGCCTACAATGAGCAGTTCTTC
NA,NA,TRBJ2-2,TRBV10-3,CAISESGLNTGELFF,TGTGCCATCAGTGAGTCCGGACTGAACACCGGGGAGCTGTTTTTT
NA,TRBD1,TRBJ2-3,TRBV6-5,CASRGQAILTDTQYF,TGTGCCAGCAGAGGACAGGCCATCCTCACAGATACGCAGTATTTT
NA,NA,TRBJ1-2,TRBV3-1/TRBV3-2,CASSPRGRVGPTDGYTF,TGTGCCAGCAGCCCCCGGGGGAGGGTAGGCCCCACGGATGGCTACACCTTC